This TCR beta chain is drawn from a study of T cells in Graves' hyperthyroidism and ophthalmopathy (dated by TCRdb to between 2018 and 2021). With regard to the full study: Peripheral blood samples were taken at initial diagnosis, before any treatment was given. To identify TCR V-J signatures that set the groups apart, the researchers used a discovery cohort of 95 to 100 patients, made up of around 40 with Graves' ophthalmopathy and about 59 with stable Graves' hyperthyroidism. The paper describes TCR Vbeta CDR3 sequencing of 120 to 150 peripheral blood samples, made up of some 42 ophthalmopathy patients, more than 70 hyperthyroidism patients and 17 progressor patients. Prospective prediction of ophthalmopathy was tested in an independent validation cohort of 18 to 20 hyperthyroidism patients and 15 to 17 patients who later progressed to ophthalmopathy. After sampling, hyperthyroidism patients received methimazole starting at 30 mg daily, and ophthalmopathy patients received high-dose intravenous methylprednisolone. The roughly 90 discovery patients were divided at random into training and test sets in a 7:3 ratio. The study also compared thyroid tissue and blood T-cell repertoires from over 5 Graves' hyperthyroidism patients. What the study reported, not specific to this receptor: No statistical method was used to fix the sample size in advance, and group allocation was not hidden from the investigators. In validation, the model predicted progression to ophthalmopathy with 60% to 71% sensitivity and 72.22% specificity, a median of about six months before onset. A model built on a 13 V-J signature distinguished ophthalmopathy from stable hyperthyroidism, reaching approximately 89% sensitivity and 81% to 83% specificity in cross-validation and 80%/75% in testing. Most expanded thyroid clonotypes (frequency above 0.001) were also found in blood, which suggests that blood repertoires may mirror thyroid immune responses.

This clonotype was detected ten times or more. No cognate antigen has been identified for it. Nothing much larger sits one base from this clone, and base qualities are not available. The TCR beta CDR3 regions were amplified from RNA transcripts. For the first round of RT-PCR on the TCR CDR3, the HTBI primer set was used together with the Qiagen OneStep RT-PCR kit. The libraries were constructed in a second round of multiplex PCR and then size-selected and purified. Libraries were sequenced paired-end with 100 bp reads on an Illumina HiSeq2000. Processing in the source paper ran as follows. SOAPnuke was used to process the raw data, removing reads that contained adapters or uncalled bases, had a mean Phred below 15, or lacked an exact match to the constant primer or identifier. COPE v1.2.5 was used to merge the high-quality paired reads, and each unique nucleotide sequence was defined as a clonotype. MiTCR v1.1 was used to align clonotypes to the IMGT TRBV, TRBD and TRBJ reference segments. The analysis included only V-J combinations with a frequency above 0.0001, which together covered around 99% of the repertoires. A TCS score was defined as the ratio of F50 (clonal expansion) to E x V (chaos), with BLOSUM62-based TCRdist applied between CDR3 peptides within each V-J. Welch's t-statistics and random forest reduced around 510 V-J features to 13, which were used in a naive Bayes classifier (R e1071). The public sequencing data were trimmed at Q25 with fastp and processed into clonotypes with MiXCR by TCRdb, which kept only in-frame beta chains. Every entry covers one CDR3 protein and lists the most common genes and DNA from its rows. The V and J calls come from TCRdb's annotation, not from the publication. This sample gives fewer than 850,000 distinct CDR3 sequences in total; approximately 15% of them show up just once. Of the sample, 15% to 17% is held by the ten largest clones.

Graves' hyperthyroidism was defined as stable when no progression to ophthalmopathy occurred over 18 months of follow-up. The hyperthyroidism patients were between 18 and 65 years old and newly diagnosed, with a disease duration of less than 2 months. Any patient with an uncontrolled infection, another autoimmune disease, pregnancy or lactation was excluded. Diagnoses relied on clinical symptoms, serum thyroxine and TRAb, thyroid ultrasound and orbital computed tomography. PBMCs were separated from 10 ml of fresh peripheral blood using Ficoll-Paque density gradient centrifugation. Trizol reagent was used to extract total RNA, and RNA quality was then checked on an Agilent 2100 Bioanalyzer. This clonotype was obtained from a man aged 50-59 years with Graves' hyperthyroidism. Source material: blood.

The DNA is as follows: TGTGCCTTGAAGCCTCAGGGGGATGAGCAGTTCTTC. It translates to CALKPQGDEQFF. This chain is built from TRBV30 and TRBJ2-1; TRBD1 fits 7 bases in the junction. V and J are trimmed by 7 bases and 8 bases, and the gene matches miss 8 bases of the junction. The germline V gene encodes CDR1 GTSNPN and CDR2 SVGIG (reference sequence). Taken from cysteine to phenylalanine, the CDR3 has 12 residues. The read is trimmed to its CDR3 DNA, 36 bases read in frame from base 1.